Following are 14 T cell receptor beta chains from one sample sequenced in a study of T cells in localized non-small cell lung cancer. The repertoire was sequenced with immunoSEQ multiplex PCR; TCRdb's copy has only in-frame clones and lacks some. The sample consists of around 96,000 clones, roughly 90% of them appearing once. This specimen consisted of PBMCs, obtained before any cancer treatment. These TCRs come from a woman aged 40 to 75 with stage II squamous cell lung carcinoma.

CDR3 sequence reads: CAWSVQGATSGYTF. CDR3 nucleotide sequence: TGTGCCTGGAGTGTACAAGGGGCGACAAGTGGCTACACCTTC. The chain links TRBV30 to TRBJ1-2; TRBD1 might be the D (5 bases). This CDR3 is 14 amino acids long. From germline, CDR1 is GTSNPN and CDR2 SVGIG (reference sequence). V was trimmed by 0 bases and J by 7 bases, leaving 15 bases between them.

J is TRBJ2-7 and V is TRBV27; the D gene is possibly TRBD2 (7 bases). The germline V gene has CDR1 MNHEY and CDR2 SMNVEV (reference sequence). V gave up 6 bases and J gave up 0 bases, with 18 bases separating them. This CDR3 has 16 amino acids. CDR3 amino acids: CASRSTTGGRSYEQYF. CDR3 DNA: TGTGCCAGCAGGTCCACTACGGGGGGCCGCTCCTACGAGCAGTACTTC.

This sequence joins TRBV4-2 and TRBJ2-2; 10 positions match TRBD1. J gave up 6 bases and V 3 bases, and 4 bases lay outside the gene matches. CDR1 and CDR2 from the germline V gene are LGHNA and YNFKEQ. CDR3 length: 15 residues. This CDR3 is CASSQEGQGSGELFF. The CDR3 region has the DNA TGTGCCAGCAGCCAGGAGGGACAGGGGTCCGGGGAGCTGTTTTTT.

This chain links TRBV5-1 with TRBJ1-4; 9 nucleotides line up with TRBD1. This CDR3 region has 14 residues. Unmatched junction bases numbered 4, after V lost 4 bases and J lost 6 bases. Germline V gene lookup returns CDR1 SGHRS and CDR2 YFSETQ. In nucleotides, the CDR3 is TGCGCCAGCAGCGTGACAGGGGGTGATGAAAAACTGTTTTTT. Translating gives CASSVTGGDEKLFF. Complete variable domain (other parts from reference TRBV5-1 and TRBJ1-4): KAGVTQTPRYLIKTRGQQVTLSCSPISGHRSVSWYQQTPGQGLQFLFEYFSETQRNKGNFPGRFSGRQFSNSRSEMNVSTLELGDSALYLCASSVTGGDEKLFFGSGTQLSVL.

The chain links TRBV7-8 to TRBJ2-7, with 7 bases aligning to TRBD1. The CDR3 has 14 amino acids. CDR1 is SGHVS, CDR2 FQNEAQ, per germline. Germline trimming cut 5 bases from V and 5 bases from J; bases unmatched to any gene: 9. This CDR3 is CASSTRQGPNEQYF. In DNA, the CDR3 is TGTGCCAGCAGCACCCGACAGGGTCCCAACGAGCAGTACTTC.

The rearrangement links TRBV27 to TRBJ1-5; the D gene is possibly TRBD1 (6 bases). CDR1 and CDR2 from the germline V gene are MNHEY and SMNVEV (reference sequence). This CDR3 region has 15 residues. Trimming took off 6 bases at V and 9 bases at J, with 21 bases between the two ends. CDR3 protein: CASSYRARKGWPQHF. DNA for the CDR3: TGTGCCAGCAGCTACAGGGCCCGAAAGGGGTGGCCCCAGCATTTT.

The chain recombines TRBV7-7 with TRBJ2-1; maybe TRBD1 (5 bases). This CDR3 has 13 amino acids. The V gene's germline CDR1 is SSHAT and CDR2 FNYEAQ (reference sequence). V was trimmed by 5 bases and J by 5 bases, leaving 10 bases between them. The CDR3 protein is CASSRGRNNEQFF. The CDR3 DNA follows: TGTGCCAGCAGCAGGGGCCGCAACAATGAGCAGTTCTTC.

CDR3 region: CASIPGRTEANYGYTF. As DNA, the CDR3 is TGTGCCAGTATCCCGGGCCGGACTGAAGCTAACTATGGCTACACCTTC. The chain couples TRBV19 to TRBJ1-2; D is ambiguous. The germline gives CDR1 LNHDA, CDR2 SQIVND (reference sequence). The germline V and J ends were trimmed by 7 bases and 0 bases, with 18 bases remaining between them. The CDR3 runs 16 residues.

The chain couples TRBV19 to TRBJ1-2; D remains ambiguous. V lost 6 bases and J lost 3, with 5 bases in between. Germline CDR1 reads LNHDA; CDR2 reads SQIVND (reference sequence). CDR3 length equals 11 residues. The CDR3: CASSRDYGYTF. The CDR3 DNA sequence: TGTGCCAGTAGCCGGGACTATGGCTACACCTTC.

J is TRBJ2-7 and V is TRBV15, with TRBD1 identical over 11 bases. Germline V gene sequence: CDR1 LNHNV, CDR2 YYDKDF (reference sequence). With 3 bases clipped from V and 6 bases from J, the junction kept 4 bases outside the gene matches. This CDR3 has 14 residues. CDR3 sequence: CATSRDRGPGEQYF. The CDR3 nucleotides are TGTGCCACCAGCAGGGACAGGGGGCCTGGCGAGCAGTACTTC.

This chain connects TRBV28 to TRBJ1-1; 9 bases are a match to TRBD1. CDR3 length: 16 residues. The V gene's germline CDR1 is MDHEN and CDR2 SYDVKM. The junction had 7 bases not matched to a gene; V was cut back by 1 base and J by 4 bases. CDR3 sequence (DNA): TGTGCCAGCAGTTTATTTGGGACAGGGCCTCCCACTGAAGCTTTCTTT. This translates into CASSLFGTGPPTEAFF.

The genes are TRBV19 and TRBJ1-5; 7 bases agree with TRBD1. This CDR3 comprises 15 residues. V shed 6 bases, J shed 2 bases, and the junction held 7 bases outside the gene matches. Germline assignment: CDR1 LNHDA and CDR2 SQIVND (reference sequence). The CDR3 nucleotides read TGTGCCAGTAGCACCACTGGACAGGGCAATCAGCCCCAGCATTTT. It is translated as CASSTTGQGNQPQHF.

This rearrangement joins TRBV30 to TRBJ2-1; D not resolved. This CDR3 is 11 amino acids long. V was cut by 5 bases and J by 8 bases, with 10 bases left in between. Germline values: CDR1 GTSNPN, CDR2 SVGIG (reference sequence). In DNA form, the CDR3 reads TGTGCCTGGGTCCGGTGGGATGAGCAGTTCTTC. The encoded protein is CAWVRWDEQFF. The whole variable domain, filled in from reference TRBV30 and TRBJ2-1, reads SQTIHQWPATLVQPVGSPLSLECTVEGTSNPNLYWYRQAAGRGLQLLFYSVGIGQISSEVPQNLSASRPQDRQFILSSKKLLLSDSGFYLCAWVRWDEQFFGPGTRLTVL.

The chain employs TRBV7-9 and TRBJ1-5; D ambiguous. The CDR3 covers 16 residues. V was clipped by 1 base and J by 2 bases, with 12 bases between them. Germline values: CDR1 SEHNR, CDR2 FQNEAQ (reference sequence). This CDR3 is CASSLVTGKGNQPQHF. CDR3 DNA: TGTGCCAGCAGCTTAGTGACCGGGAAGGGCAATCAGCCCCAGCATTTT.